These 26 T cell receptor beta chains came from one sample sequenced in a study of T cell changes during pregnancy in multiple sclerosis. Assay used: immunoSEQ multiplex PCR; TCRdb lists only in-frame clones, some missing. The sample has about 31,000 clones, under 95% seen once. Sequencing used CD4+ T cells from peripheral blood mononuclear cells, obtained in the second trimester of pregnancy. The receptors were gathered from a female donor with multiple sclerosis, enrolled in a pregnancy study.

The V call is TRBV28, the J call TRBJ2-7; weak D call: TRBD1 (6 bases). CDR3 size: 11 residues. V was clipped by 6 bases and J by 5 bases, with 8 bases between them. Germline V lookup: CDR1 MDHEN, CDR2 SYDVKM. CDR3 sequence (DNA): TGTGCCAGCAGCAGGGGTCACGAGCAGTACTTC. Translating gives CASSRGHEQYF.

The rearrangement uses TRBV4-1 and TRBJ2-7; 10 positions match TRBD2. This CDR3 contains 16 residues. J gave up 0 bases and V 3 bases, and 5 bases lay outside the gene matches. The germline CDR1 and CDR2 sequences are MGHRA and YSYEKL. In DNA, the CDR3 is TGCGCCAGCAGCCACCATAGCGGGAGGAGCTCCTACGAGCAGTACTTC. This codes for CASSHHSGRSSYEQYF.

This clone was picked up a small number of times. The rearrangement uses TRBV19 and TRBJ1-1, with D hard to call. The V end lost 5 bases, the J end lost 2 bases, and 12 bases lay between the germline ends. The CDR3 length is 14 residues. Germline V CDR1 and CDR2: LNHDA, SQIVND (reference sequence). In DNA form, the CDR3 reads TGTGCCAGTAGTGCTCAAACAGTAAACACTGAAGCTTTCTTT. Amino acid sequence: CASSAQTVNTEAFF. The variable domain in full, with the rest retrieved from reference TRBV19 and TRBJ1-1, is DGGITQSPKYLFRKEGQNVTLSCEQNLNHDAMYWYRQDPGQGLRLIYYSQIVNDFQKGDIAEGYSVSREKKESFPLTVTSAQKNPTAFYLCASSAQTVNTEAFFGQGTRLTVV.

The chain recombines TRBV29-1 with TRBJ2-7, with 7 positions matching TRBD2. This CDR3 is built from 11 residues. Germline V gene data show CDR1 as SQVTM and CDR2 as ANQGSEA. The V segment lost 4 bases and the J segment 5 bases; nucleotides outside the gene matches: 2. The CDR3 loop reads CSVVGGHEQYF. The CDR3 nucleotides are TGCAGCGTTGTGGGAGGGCACGAGCAGTACTTC.

The genes are TRBV27 and TRBJ2-7; 10 bases match TRBD2. The CDR3 runs to 18 residues. The J segment lost 0 bases and the V segment lost 3 bases, leaving 11 bases of the junction unmatched. Germline V gene lookup returns CDR1 MNHEY and CDR2 SMNVEV (reference sequence). This CDR3 is CASSLKTPGTSVSYEQYF. DNA for the CDR3: TGTGCCAGCAGTTTGAAAACGCCCGGGACTAGCGTCTCCTACGAGCAGTACTTC.

V gene TRBV19 combines with J gene TRBJ1-5, with 7 bases aligning to TRBD1. Germline V gene lookup returns CDR1 LNHDA and CDR2 SQIVND (reference sequence). V lost 2 bases and J lost 7; bases outside the gene matches: 8. This CDR3 is 15 amino acids long. This CDR3 reads CASSINSGGDQPQHF. The CDR3 region has the DNA TGTGCCAGTAGTATAAATTCAGGGGGTGACCAGCCCCAGCATTTT.

The chain employs TRBV7-3 and TRBJ2-3; 9 nucleotides align to TRBD2. Germline lookup yields CDR1 SGHTA and CDR2 FQGTGA. V gave up 1 base and J gave up 1 base; unmatched junction bases: 9. The CDR3 is made up of 18 amino acids. The DNA of the CDR3 is TGTGCCAGCAGCTTAAACCCCGTCGTAGCGGGGGGCACAGATACGCAGTATTTT. Its translation: CASSLNPVVAGGTDTQYF.

V usage is TRBV30 and J usage is TRBJ2-7; 7 positions agree with TRBD2. Looked up from germline, CDR1 is GTSNPN and CDR2 is SVGIG (reference sequence). With V trimmed by 2 bases and J by 7 bases, 2 bases remained unmatched. CDR3 size: 11 residues. The DNA of the CDR3 is TGTGCCTGGAGTCAGGGAGGGGAGCAGTACTTC. Translation gives CAWSQGGEQYF.

The chain joins TRBV30 to TRBJ2-5, with 7 bases identical to TRBD1. The V and J ends lost 3 bases and 5 bases, in that order; junction bases with no gene match: 9. The CDR3 loop spans 14 amino acids. Germline CDR1 GTSNPN, CDR2 SVGIG (reference sequence). The CDR3 here is CAWRKRGRLETQYF. CDR3 sequence (DNA): TGTGCCTGGAGGAAGAGGGGGCGATTGGAGACCCAGTACTTC.

Worth noting for this clone: Germline and junction disagree at one end, which may indicate a read error. The chain combines TRBV28 with TRBJ1-5; 7 bases align to TRBD1. The CDR3 has 14 amino acids. Germline V gene sequence: CDR1 MDHEN, CDR2 SYDVKM. The DNA of the CDR3 is TGTGCCAGCAGTTCCGGGACAGCCAGCGGGAGAGGGCTTTTT. It specifies CASSSGTASGRGLF.

In DNA, the CDR3 is TGTGCCTGGAGTTGGGCTAGCGGGATGTACAATGAGCAGTTCTTC. Translation gives CAWSWASGMYNEQFF. The V and J genes are TRBV30 and TRBJ2-1, with 9 bases identical to TRBD2. Germline V gene lookup returns CDR1 GTSNPN and CDR2 SVGIG (reference sequence). The CDR3 is 15 amino acids. V trimming: 2 bases; J trimming: 4 bases; junction bases outside the gene matches: 6.

This chain uses TRBV10-2 with TRBJ1-2; 9 bases fit TRBD1. This CDR3 is 13 amino acids long. The V and J ends lost 5 bases and 8 bases, in that order; junction bases with no gene match: 6. Germline assignment: CDR1 WSHSY and CDR2 SAAADI. The CDR3 reads CASSQTGGEGYTF. The CDR3, as DNA: TGCGCCAGCAGTCAGACAGGGGGGGAGGGCTACACCTTC.

The chain employs TRBV28 and TRBJ2-5; a weak D match, TRBD2 (7 bases). The V and J ends lost 6 bases and 12 bases respectively, with 26 bases between them. CDR3 size: 15 residues. Germline V gene data show CDR1 as MDHEN and CDR2 as SYDVKM. In nucleotides, the CDR3 is TGTGCCAGCAGCGCATCGGGGAGGGGGTATTGGGTAGAGTACTTC. Residues: CASSASGRGYWVEYF.

V is TRBV2 and J is TRBJ1-2; D perhaps matches TRBD1 (5 bases). The CDR3 contains 14 residues. Germline CDR1 reads SNHLY; CDR2 reads FYNNEI. Trimming took off 7 bases at V and 4 bases at J, with 16 bases between the two ends. The CDR3 nucleotides are TGTGCCAGCACCGAGGAAGGGGCCGGCTATGGCTACACCTTC. Residues: CASTEEGAGYGYTF.

The V gene is TRBV4-1, the J gene TRBJ1-2, with 12 bases fitting TRBD1. This CDR3 contains 17 residues. CDR1 is MGHRA and CDR2 is YSYEKL in the germline V gene. The ends lost 0 bases at V and 1 base at J; junction bases unmatched: 3. CDR3 bases: TGCGCCAGCAGCCAAGATGGGACAGGGGGCAATAACTATGGCTACACCTTC. It yields the protein CASSQDGTGGNNYGYTF.

Points on this clone: This sample includes further DNA sequences coding for the same CDR3. The gene calls are TRBV6-4 and TRBJ2-7; D possibly corresponds to TRBD2 (5 bases). CDR1 and CDR2 from the germline V gene are MRHNA and SNTAGT. V lost 5 bases and J lost 4, with 15 bases in between. This CDR3 comprises 14 residues. The CDR3 here is CASSKDGGSYEQYF. In nucleotides, the CDR3 is TGTGCCAGCAGTAAAGATGGAGGCTCATACGAGCAGTACTTC.

The V call is TRBV4-1, the J call TRBJ1-1; 7 nucleotides align to TRBD1. The trim removed 0 bases at V and 5 bases at J, leaving 9 bases unmatched. Per the germline V gene, CDR1 is MGHRA and CDR2 is YSYEKL. The CDR3 has 16 amino acids. The CDR3 loop is CASSQEGGRAWTEAFF. In nucleotides, the CDR3 is TGCGCCAGCAGCCAAGAAGGGGGCAGGGCTTGGACTGAAGCTTTCTTT.

The V and J genes are TRBV7-2 and TRBJ1-6; D gene ambiguous. This CDR3 contains 13 residues. The germline CDR1 and CDR2 sequences are SGHTA and FQGNSA. V was trimmed by 5 bases and J by 10 bases, leaving 12 bases between them. CDR3 DNA sequence: TGTGCCAGCAGCCCCAACCCCCAGTCACCCCTCCACTTT. Amino acid sequence: CASSPNPQSPLHF.

The rearrangement joins TRBV27 to TRBJ1-5, with 10 bases matching TRBD1. The V segment lost 8 bases and the J segment 2 bases; nucleotides outside the gene matches: 9. The CDR3 is 16 residues long. Germline assignment: CDR1 MNHEY and CDR2 SMNVEV (reference sequence). The CDR3 is CASRQGARVGNQPQHF. CDR3 in DNA: TGTGCCAGCCGACAGGGGGCGCGGGTTGGCAATCAGCCCCAGCATTTT.

The chain couples TRBV11-2 to TRBJ2-5, with 9 nucleotides matching TRBD2. This CDR3 spans 15 amino acids. The V segment lost 4 bases and the J segment 2 bases; nucleotides outside the gene matches: 5. Germline V CDR1 and CDR2: SGHAT, FQNNGV. The CDR3 loop is CASSSGTSIQETQYF. The CDR3 coding sequence is TGTGCCAGCAGCTCCGGGACTAGCATTCAAGAGACCCAGTACTTC.

This chain connects TRBV15 to TRBJ1-1, with 9 bases that match TRBD1. Trimming took 3 bases from V and 4 from J; bases not matched to a gene: 9. The CDR3 loop spans 16 amino acids. Germline V lookup: CDR1 LNHNV, CDR2 YYDKDF (reference sequence). This CDR3 reads CATSSPGTGLGTEAFF. The CDR3, as DNA: TGTGCCACCAGCAGTCCCGGGACAGGGTTGGGCACTGAAGCTTTCTTT. The whole variable domain, filled in from reference TRBV15 and TRBJ1-1, reads DAMVIQNPRYQVTQFGKPVTLSCSQTLNHNVMYWYQQKSSQAPKLLFHYYDKDFNNEADTPDNFQSRRPNTSFCFLDIRSPGLGDTAMYLCATSSPGTGLGTEAFFGQGTRLTVV.

The chain has TRBV28 and TRBJ1-1, with unresolved D. The CDR3 runs to 16 residues. Trimming stripped 7 bases from V and 0 bases from J, with 18 bases between. CDR1 MDHEN and CDR2 SYDVKM come from the germline V gene. The CDR3 protein is CASNLRSARLNTEAFF. The CDR3 nucleotides read TGTGCCAGCAATCTCAGATCGGCCAGGCTGAACACTGAAGCTTTCTTT.

In this sample, this clone turned up a few times. The chain is built from TRBV14 and TRBJ1-1, with D possibly being TRBD1 (6 bases). The CDR3 length is 12 residues. V lost 5 bases, J lost 9 bases, and 13 bases lay in between. The germline gives CDR1 SGHDN, CDR2 FVKESK. CDR3 bases: TGTGCCAGCAGCAGGACAGCCACCCAAGCTTTCTTT. This sequence encodes CASSRTATQAFF. The full variable domain, completed using reference TRBV14 and TRBJ1-1, is EAGVTQFPSHSVIEKGQTVTLRCDPISGHDNLYWYRRVMGKEIKFLLHFVKESKQDESGMPNNRFLAERTGGTYSTLKVQPAELEDSGVYFCASSRTATQAFFGQGTRLTVV.

The chain couples TRBV5-6 to TRBJ2-3, with 10 positions matching TRBD2. From germline, CDR1 is SGHDT and CDR2 YYEEEE. The V gene end was trimmed by 3 bases and the J gene end by 2 bases; junction bases not matched to a gene: 6. The CDR3 has 16 residues. In nucleotides, the CDR3 is TGTGCCAGCAGCTCAACACTAGCGGGGCACACAGATACGCAGTATTTT. This translates into CASSSTLAGHTDTQYF.

This clone was seen only a few times. The chain recombines TRBV6-6 with TRBJ2-7; 10 bases are shared with TRBD1. CDR1 and CDR2 from the germline V gene are MNHNY and SVGAGI (reference sequence). The CDR3 is 14 amino acids. Losses at the gene ends were 6 bases for V and 4 bases for J; bases not matched to a gene: 6. DNA of the CDR3: TGTGCCAGCAGAGGACAGGGGGTTTTATACGAGCAGTACTTC. It yields the protein CASRGQGVLYEQYF.

This chain joins TRBV6-5 and TRBJ2-1; D possibly corresponds to TRBD2 (6 bases). CDR1 is MNHEY and CDR2 is SVGAGI in the germline V gene. CDR3 length: 15 residues. Trimming removed 2 bases from V and 1 base from J, with 9 bases in between. This CDR3 reads CASSYRDSSYNEQFF. The CDR3 nucleotides read TGTGCCAGCAGTTACCGGGACTCGTCCTACAATGAGCAGTTCTTC.